The following is a TCR beta chain sequence with its context. Repertoires were generated with immunoSEQ multiplex PCR, while TCRdb's copy carries only in-frame clones and drops some. Altogether about 61,000 clones are present, 75% to 90% being singletons, with the ten largest covering 0.89%. These data come from a study of T cell changes during pregnancy in multiple sclerosis. The CDR3 runs 14 residues. The V end lost 1 base, the J end lost 4 bases, and 10 bases lay between the germline ends. Germline V CDR1 and CDR2: SEHNR, FQNEAQ (reference sequence). The sequence came from a female donor in good health, enrolled as a control in a pregnancy study. The sample was peripheral blood, taken in the first trimester of pregnancy. V is TRBV7-9 and J is TRBJ1-1; D is unclear. CDR3 region: CASSLGAEVTEAFF. CDR3 coding DNA: TGTGCCAGCAGCTTAGGAGCCGAGGTCACTGAAGCTTTCTTT.